These 29 T cell receptor beta chains were sequenced from one sample in a study of response to subunit inactivated influenza vaccine. MiXCR, run by TCRdb on the RT-PCR reads, gives a single entry per CDR3 protein. This table has 550,000 to 600,000 distinct CDR3 sequences, 12% appearing once. The starting material was PBMCs from blood, obtained on the day of vaccination. The receptor source for this set is a man aged 50 to 59 who received an inactivated influenza vaccine.

V and J are TRBV11-2 and TRBJ2-1; D is unclear. Germline V gives CDR1 SGHAT, CDR2 FQNNGV. There are 19 residues in the CDR3. Deletions cut 0 bases from V and 0 bases from J, with 18 bases between. The CDR3 loop reads CASSLEERFTYSSYNEQFF. CDR3 nucleotides: TGTGCCAGCAGCTTAGAAGAACGATTCACCTACAGCTCCTACAATGAGCAGTTCTTC.

The sample holds many counts of this clonotype. V gene TRBV29-1 combines with J gene TRBJ2-1; D gene ambiguous. The germline V and J ends were trimmed by 4 bases and 5 bases, with 6 bases remaining between them. CDR3 length: 11 residues. The germline gives CDR1 SQVTM, CDR2 ANQGSEA. CDR3 amino acids: CSVVSDNEQFF. The DNA for the CDR3 is TGCAGCGTTGTGAGCGACAATGAGCAGTTCTTC.

This chain links TRBV12-3 or TRBV12-4 with TRBJ2-7, with 7 bases aligning to TRBD2. There are 13 residues in the CDR3. Trimming at V came to 5 bases and at J to 5 bases, leaving 6 bases not matched to a gene. CDR3 sequence (DNA): TGTGCCAGCAGTAGGACTAGGGTCAACGAGCAGTACTTC. Translated, it gives CASSRTRVNEQYF.

This chain joins TRBV11-1 and TRBJ2-3; 8 bases fit TRBD1. CDR1 and CDR2 (germline): SGHAT, FQDESV (reference sequence). The CDR3 runs to 16 residues. Germline trimming cut 1 base from V and 4 bases from J; bases unmatched to any gene: 7. CDR3 region: CASSLEQGETADTQYF. The CDR3 DNA reads TGTGCCAGCAGCTTAGAACAGGGGGAAACGGCAGATACGCAGTATTTT.

A remark on this clonotype: A single base separates this from a much larger clone, so it may be a read error. The chain combines TRBV12-3 or TRBV12-4 with TRBJ2-2, with D perhaps being TRBD1 or TRBD2 (5 bases each). The CDR3 sequence is 15 residues long. V was clipped by 5 bases and J by 0 bases, with 10 bases between them. CDR3 sequence: CASSLWGSNTGELFF. The CDR3 DNA follows: TGTGCCAGCAGTCTTTGGGGGTCGAACACCGGGGAGCTGTTTTTT.

This clonotype was seen more than once but under ten times. The chain employs TRBV29-1 and TRBJ1-1, with D possibly TRBD1 on 5 matching bases. The germline V and J ends were trimmed by 5 bases and 0 bases, with 13 bases remaining between them. This CDR3 contains 14 residues. Germline CDR1 SQVTM, CDR2 ANQGSEA. The CDR3, as DNA: TGCAGCGTTAAAAATGCAGGGCTGAACACTGAAGCTTTCTTT. It translates to CSVKNAGLNTEAFF.

This clonotype was found a few times. The genes are TRBV11-2 and TRBJ2-1, with a tentative D call TRBD2 (7 bases). Per germline, CDR1 SGHAT and CDR2 FQNNGV. The CDR3 is made up of 17 amino acids. Trimming removed 0 bases at V and 4 bases at J, with 16 bases between. The CDR3 reads CASSLDGRGQPYNEQFF. DNA for the CDR3: TGTGCCAGCAGCTTAGACGGGCGGGGGCAGCCGTACAATGAGCAGTTCTTC.

This clonotype was counted at least ten times. The junction departs from the called germline gene at one end, perhaps through a read error. This chain connects TRBV7-7 to TRBJ2-1, with TRBD2 identical over 9 bases. The CDR3 totals 15 residues. Germline CDR1 is SSHAT and CDR2 is FNYEAQ (reference sequence). CDR3: CASSLGLAGYNEQFF. The CDR3 bases are TGTGCCAGCAGTTTAGGGCTAGCGGGGTACAATGAGCAGTTCTTC.

A few counts support this clonotype. The rearrangement links TRBV4-3 to TRBJ2-1; 12 nucleotides align to TRBD2. Trimming cost V 3 bases and J 15 bases; bases outside gene matches: 12. Germline V CDR1 and CDR2: LGHNA, YSLEER. CDR3 length equals 15 residues. The CDR3 protein is CASSQGLAGARDPFF. CDR3 bases: TGCGCCAGCAGCCAGGGACTAGCGGGCGCCAGAGATCCGTTCTTC.

This clonotype has a count of ten or more. The chain combines TRBV5-1 with TRBJ2-7; TRBD1 might be the D (5 bases). This CDR3 is built from 13 residues. V lost 0 bases and J lost 4, with 8 bases in between. From germline, CDR1 is SGHRS and CDR2 YFSETQ. CDR3 sequence reads: CASSLDTGYEQYF. As DNA, the CDR3 is TGCGCCAGCAGCTTGGATACAGGATACGAGCAGTACTTC.

In this sample, this clonotype turned up many times. The rearrangement uses TRBV4-3 and TRBJ2-1; 7 bases map to TRBD2. Unmatched junction bases numbered 4, after V lost 4 bases and J lost 1 base. This CDR3 spans 15 amino acids. Germline CDR1 reads LGHNA; CDR2 reads YSLEER. CDR3 region: CASSLKAGSYNEQFF. The CDR3 DNA reads as TGCGCCAGCAGCCTTAAAGCGGGGTCCTACAATGAGCAGTTCTTC.

This clonotype has just a few counts. V gene TRBV14 combines with J gene TRBJ2-1; D perhaps matches TRBD2 (5 bases). V was clipped by 1 base and J by 5 bases, with 21 bases between them. Germline CDR1 SGHDN, CDR2 FVKESK. CDR3 length: 18 residues. CDR3 sequence: CASSQVESGNFQNNEQFF. CDR3 in DNA: TGTGCCAGCAGCCAAGTAGAATCCGGGAATTTCCAGAACAATGAGCAGTTCTTC.

The chain couples TRBV29-1 to TRBJ2-3, with D unclear. The V end was cut by 5 bases, the J end by 1 base, with 7 bases between. CDR1 is SQVTM and CDR2 is ANQGSEA in the germline V gene. The CDR3 extends over 12 amino acids. This CDR3 reads CSVWEGTDTQYF. Written as DNA, the CDR3 is TGCAGCGTTTGGGAAGGCACAGATACGCAGTATTTT.

The rearrangement links TRBV11-1 to TRBJ2-5; D is tentatively TRBD1 or TRBD2 (7 bases each). CDR1 and CDR2 (germline): SGHAT, FQDESV (reference sequence). The CDR3 covers 17 residues. Trimming stripped 4 bases from V and 4 bases from J, with 22 bases between. The CDR3 loop reads CASSSRFGGTAVETQYF. DNA of the CDR3: TGTGCCAGCAGCTCCAGGTTCGGGGGGACAGCCGTAGAGACCCAGTACTTC. The variable domain in full, with the rest retrieved from reference TRBV11-1 and TRBJ2-5, is EAEVAQSPRYKITEKSQAVAFWCDPISGHATLYWYRQILGQGPELLVQFQDESVVDDSQLPKDRFSAERLKGVDSTLKIQPAELGDSAMYLCASSSRFGGTAVETQYFGPGTRLLVL.

The J gene is TRBJ1-3, the V gene TRBV3-1, with 7 nucleotides matching TRBD1. V gave up 5 bases and J gave up 0 bases; unmatched junction bases: 4. From germline, CDR1 is LGHDT and CDR2 YNNKEL (reference sequence). This CDR3 is built from 15 residues. Here the CDR3 reads CASSETGVSGNTIYF. CDR3 DNA: TGTGCCAGCAGCGAAACAGGGGTCTCTGGAAACACCATATATTTT.

This clonotype came up a few times. The rearrangement links TRBV12-3 or TRBV12-4 to TRBJ2-1; possible D gene TRBD2, 7 bases. The V end was cut by 7 bases, the J end by 4 bases, with 20 bases between. The CDR3 consists of 16 residues. DNA of the CDR3: TGTGCCAGCACCCACCTGGGCGGGGGCTTATACAATGAGCAGTTCTTC. It translates to CASTHLGGGLYNEQFF.

This clonotype was detected many times. The chain carries TRBV3-1 and TRBJ2-1; D is unclear. This CDR3 has 13 residues. V was pared by 0 bases and J by 10 bases, with 10 bases between. CDR1 and CDR2 from the germline V gene are LGHDT and YNNKEL (reference sequence). The CDR3 reads CASSQDQGTEQFF. CDR3 in DNA: TGTGCCAGCAGCCAAGATCAAGGCACGGAGCAGTTCTTC.

This clonotype was observed a handful of times. V and J are TRBV10-3 and TRBJ2-3, with 9 bases aligning to TRBD2. The CDR3 runs to 18 residues. The V gene's germline CDR1 is ENHRY and CDR2 SYGVKD. The V segment lost 4 bases and the J segment 0 bases; nucleotides outside the gene matches: 11. In DNA form, the CDR3 reads TGTGCCATCAGTGGAGTGGCGGGGGGGTCCCCTAGCACAGATACGCAGTATTTT. It is translated as CAISGVAGGSPSTDTQYF.

This sequence joins TRBV4-3 and TRBJ2-2; D gene unclear. Looked up from germline, CDR1 is LGHNA and CDR2 is YSLEER. The length of the CDR3 is 13 residues. With 9 bases removed from V and 7 bases from J, the gap between germline ends came to 15 bases. The chain's CDR3 is CARAQTRFGELFF. The CDR3 DNA is TGCGCCAGAGCCCAAACCCGCTTCGGGGAGCTGTTTTTT.

This clonotype was counted only a few times. The genes are TRBV5-5 and TRBJ1-4; 10 nucleotides match TRBD1. This CDR3 contains 18 residues. The V gene end was trimmed by 5 bases and the J gene end by 4 bases; junction bases not matched to a gene: 14. Looked up from germline, CDR1 is SGHKS and CDR2 is YYEKEE (reference sequence). The CDR3 spells CASRPTDRGRQGNEKLFF. In DNA form, the CDR3 reads TGTGCCAGCAGGCCGACTGACAGGGGGCGGCAGGGTAATGAAAAACTGTTTTTT.

This clonotype has just a few counts. This chain connects TRBV9 to TRBJ2-1, with 9 bases aligning to TRBD1. V dropped 0 bases and J dropped 7; count of bases not matched to a gene: 2. The germline V gene has CDR1 SGDLS and CDR2 YYNGEE. The CDR3 consists of 14 residues. The CDR3 bases are TGTGCCAGCAGCGTAGAGGGACAGGGAAATGAGCAGTTCTTC. This sequence encodes CASSVEGQGNEQFF. The complete variable domain, with remaining parts taken from reference TRBV9 and TRBJ2-1, reads DSGVTQTPKHLITATGQRVTLRCSPRSGDLSVYWYQQSLDQGLQFLIQYYNGEERAKGNILERFSAQQFPDLHSELNLSSLELGDSALYFCASSVEGQGNEQFFGPGTRLTVL.

The genes are TRBV6-5 and TRBJ2-3; D gene ambiguous. The V and J ends lost 2 bases and 6 bases respectively, with 15 bases between them. Germline V CDR1 and CDR2: MNHEY, SVGAGI. The CDR3 consists of 15 residues. The CDR3 coding sequence is TGTGCCAGCAGTTACCCGGGCAACCCAGCGGATACGCAGTATTTT. Its protein is CASSYPGNPADTQYF.

This chain joins TRBV7-2 and TRBJ2-1; 8 nucleotides match TRBD2. Germline V gene lookup returns CDR1 SGHTA and CDR2 FQGNSA. CDR3 length: 15 residues. The ends lost 1 base at V and 8 bases at J; junction bases unmatched: 7. This CDR3 reads CASSLERGRLDEQFF. The CDR3 DNA follows: TGTGCCAGCAGCTTAGAGCGGGGGCGCTTGGATGAGCAGTTCTTC.

J is TRBJ2-6 and V is TRBV18; TRBD1 aligns across 7 bases. Trimming cost V 0 bases and J 3 bases; bases outside gene matches: 2. This CDR3 is built from 16 residues. The V gene's germline CDR1 is KGHSH and CDR2 LQKENI. The CDR3 spells CASSPPTGHGANVLTF. The CDR3 DNA sequence: TGTGCCAGCTCACCACCGACAGGGCATGGGGCCAACGTCCTGACTTTC.

This chain links TRBV5-6 with TRBJ1-1; D might be TRBD1 (5 bases). There are 15 residues in the CDR3. Germline V gene data show CDR1 as SGHDT and CDR2 as YYEEEE. The V end lost 3 bases, the J end lost 2 bases, and 14 bases lay between the germline ends. CDR3 nucleotide sequence: TGTGCCAGCAGCTGGGGGGTGGGGGTCAACACTGAAGCTTTCTTT. Translated: CASSWGVGVNTEAFF.

This clonotype was seen at least ten times. J is TRBJ2-1 and V is TRBV9; TRBD1 or TRBD2 may be the D gene (6 bases each). The CDR3 runs to 15 residues. CDR1 is SGDLS, CDR2 YYNGEE, per germline. V was clipped by 2 bases and J by 5 bases, with 14 bases between them. CDR3 region: CASSVFGGGDNEQFF. The CDR3, as DNA: TGTGCCAGCAGCGTTTTTGGGGGCGGGGACAATGAGCAGTTCTTC.

The V gene is TRBV5-1, the J gene TRBJ2-3; D is possibly TRBD1 or TRBD2 (5 bases each). The CDR3 has 13 amino acids. Trimming shortened V by 4 bases and J by 4 bases, and 10 bases separated the two germline ends. Germline V gene sequence: CDR1 SGHRS, CDR2 YFSETQ. The CDR3 DNA is TGCGCCAGCAGCATGGGACCGTCAGATACGCAGTATTTT. It translates to CASSMGPSDTQYF. Full variable domain (remainder filled in from reference TRBV5-1 and TRBJ2-3): KAGVTQTPRYLIKTRGQQVTLSCSPISGHRSVSWYQQTPGQGLQFLFEYFSETQRNKGNFPGRFSGRQFSNSRSEMNVSTLELGDSALYLCASSMGPSDTQYFGPGTRLTVL.

The chain recombines TRBV15 with TRBJ2-3; 11 bases are a match to TRBD2. V dropped 0 bases and J dropped 0; count of bases not matched to a gene: 5. The CDR3 contains 18 residues. CDR1 and CDR2 (germline): LNHNV, YYDKDF (reference sequence). CDR3 coding DNA: TGTGCCACCAGCAGAGAAGGGTCTAGCGGGGGGAGCACAGATACGCAGTATTTT. Its protein product is CATSREGSSGGSTDTQYF.

This clonotype was detected a few times. The rearrangement links TRBV5-1 to TRBJ2-7; D uncertain. The CDR3 is 14 amino acids. V gave up 0 bases and J gave up 3 bases, with 10 bases separating them. In germline, CDR1 is SGHRS, CDR2 YFSETQ. The CDR3 bases are TGCGCCAGCAGCTTGGGGACGATCGACTACGAGCAGTACTTC. This gives the protein CASSLGTIDYEQYF.